This T cell receptor (beta chain) was sequenced in a study of blood T cell repertoires in COVID-19. At the level of the study: Samples of COVID-19 (acute and convalescent) were obtained from the United States, Italy and Spain. Sample material is recorded as cDNA or gDNA derived from T cells, B-cell-depleted T cells, or PBMCs.

V trimming: 5 bases; J trimming: 3 bases; junction bases outside the gene matches: 6. Germline V gene lookup returns CDR1 MNHEY and CDR2 SVGAGI. This CDR3 has 14 residues. Study processing details: By means of reference gene primer amplification, nucleated cell counts were estimated. The method was immunoSEQ multiplex PCR; TCRdb's version includes in-frame clones alone and lacks a portion of them. V and J calls and clone size are given by that table; D and trimming were obtained from the DNA. The sample has around 51,000 clones; 86% are singletons. Input material: peripheral blood. The chain uses TRBV6-5 and TRBJ2-5; 7 bases fit TRBD2. The receptor was derived from a man aged 80 or over with active COVID-19. CDR3 loop: CASSKRLAEETQYF. CDR3 nucleotides: TGTGCCAGCAGTAAAAGACTAGCAGAAGAGACCCAGTACTTC.